This is a list of T cell receptor beta chains from one sample in a study of cytomegalovirus exposure and HLA in healthy donors. Generated by immunoSEQ multiplex PCR, the TCRdb table keeps only in-frame clones and is missing some. Of 150,000 or so clones listed, 74% were seen once; the top ten hold around 4%. Specimen: PBMCs. Receptors were obtained from a young man in good health and CMV-seropositive. The CDR3 runs from the conserved cysteine through the conserved F or W. Each record gives: V gene, D gene, J gene, clone size, CDR3 protein, CDR3 DNA. D genes are given only for firm matches. Only some rows state a clone size, as once, few, many or a class for expanded clones.

V: TRBV19
D: -
J: TRBJ1-1
size: -
CDR3: CASTPPDRSIEAFF
DNA: TGTGCCAGTACCCCCCCTGACAGATCAATAGAAGCTTTCTTT

V: TRBV5-1
D: TRBD1
J: TRBJ1-2
size: -
CDR3: CASSWTGSDGYTF
DNA: TGCGCCAGCAGCTGGACAGGGAGCGATGGCTACACCTTC

V: TRBV28
D: -
J: TRBJ1-2
size: -
CDR3: CASSLSTLRGEGYTF
DNA: TGTGCCAGCAGTTTAAGCACACTCCGGGGAGAGGGCTACACCTTC

V: TRBV5-4
D: -
J: TRBJ1-5
size: few
CDR3: CASSFGLDQPQHF
DNA: TGTGCCAGCAGCTTCGGGTTAGATCAGCCCCAGCATTTT

V: TRBV29-1
D: -
J: TRBJ1-2
size: -
CDR3: CSVGRGNYGYTF
DNA: TGCAGCGTTGGCAGGGGAAACTATGGCTACACCTTC

V: TRBV20-1
D: TRBD1
J: TRBJ1-6
size: -
CDR3: CSLTGGSPLHF
DNA: TGCAGTCTTACAGGGGGTTCACCCCTCCACTTT

V: TRBV29-1
D: TRBD1
J: TRBJ1-1
size: once
CDR3: CSGYRGQTEAFF
DNA: TGCAGCGGTTACAGGGGCCAGACTGAAGCTTTCTTT

V: TRBV19
D: -
J: TRBJ2-3
size: -
CDR3: CASSVHGGSSTDTQYF
DNA: TGTGCCAGTAGTGTCCACGGAGGATCTAGCACAGATACGCAGTATTTT

V: TRBV13
D: TRBD1
J: TRBJ1-1
size: -
CDR3: CASSAPQGAQNEAFF
DNA: TGTGCCAGCAGCGCCCCGCAGGGGGCGCAAAATGAAGCTTTCTTT

V: TRBV6-1
D: TRBD1
J: TRBJ2-7
size: -
CDR3: CASRLTGGSSYEQYF
DNA: TGTGCCAGCAGACTTACAGGGGGAAGCTCCTACGAGCAGTACTTC

V: TRBV5-1
D: -
J: TRBJ2-7
size: once
CDR3: CASSFKGLSSYEQYF
DNA: TGCGCCAGCAGCTTTAAGGGGCTTAGCTCCTACGAGCAGTACTTC

V: TRBV10-3
D: -
J: TRBJ2-7
size: -
CDR3: CAISVLVSDEQYF
DNA: TGTGCCATCAGCGTTCTCGTCAGCGACGAGCAGTACTTC

V: TRBV29-1
D: TRBD2
J: TRBJ2-7
size: -
CDR3: CSVGASGGNSYEQYF
DNA: TGCAGCGTTGGGGCTAGCGGGGGGAACTCCTACGAGCAGTACTTC

V: TRBV10-1
D: TRBD1
J: TRBJ1-1
size: many
CDR3: CASRARDRTEAFF
DNA: TGCGCCAGCAGAGCACGGGACAGAACTGAAGCTTTCTTT

V: TRBV7-9
D: -
J: TRBJ1-3
size: -
CDR3: CASRRGDGSGNTIYF
DNA: TGTGCCAGCAGACGGGGAGACGGGTCTGGAAACACCATATATTTT

V: TRBV19
D: TRBD2
J: TRBJ2-4
size: -
CDR3: CASSIVGRERNIQYF
DNA: TGTGCCAGTAGTATAGTCGGGCGGGAGAGAAACATTCAGTACTTC

V: TRBV28
D: -
J: TRBJ2-3
size: -
CDR3: CASSARGFRGTDTQYF
DNA: TGTGCCAGCAGTGCCAGGGGTTTCCGCGGCACAGATACGCAGTATTTT

V: TRBV29-1
D: TRBD1
J: TRBJ2-7
size: -
CDR3: CSVEDGQGIINEQYF
DNA: TGCAGCGTTGAAGACGGACAGGGGATCATCAACGAGCAGTACTTC

V: TRBV28
D: -
J: TRBJ1-1
size: once
CDR3: CASSPGWGSEAFF
DNA: TGTGCCAGCAGCCCGGGGTGGGGATCTGAAGCTTTCTTT

V: TRBV5-1
D: TRBD2
J: TRBJ2-1
size: -
CDR3: CASSLAGVSEQFF
DNA: TGCGCCAGCAGCCTAGCGGGAGTATCTGAGCAGTTCTTC

V: TRBV27
D: TRBD2
J: TRBJ2-3
size: -
CDR3: CASSLWASGRGGDTQYF
DNA: TGTGCCAGCAGTCTCTGGGCTAGCGGGAGGGGGGGGGATACGCAGTATTTT

V: TRBV4-3
D: -
J: TRBJ1-6
size: -
CDR3: CASSARFSYNSPLHF
DNA: TGCGCCAGCAGCGCGAGGTTTTCCTATAATTCACCCCTCCACTTT

V: TRBV6-4
D: TRBD2
J: TRBJ2-1
size: -
CDR3: CASSDSVSGGYNEQFF
DNA: TGTGCCAGCAGTGACTCTGTGTCGGGGGGGTACAATGAGCAGTTCTTC

V: TRBV28
D: TRBD2
J: TRBJ2-3
size: -
CDR3: CASGEGLRTQYF
DNA: TGTGCCAGCGGGGAGGGCCTGCGTACGCAGTATTTT

V: TRBV7-2
D: -
J: TRBJ2-5
size: -
CDR3: CASSPTGTETQYF
DNA: TGTGCCAGCAGCCCCACAGGGACAGAGACCCAGTACTTC

V: TRBV10-2
D: TRBD2
J: TRBJ2-7
size: -
CDR3: CASCADRRGEQYF
DNA: TGCGCCAGCTGCGCGGATCGGCGGGGGGAGCAGTACTTC

V: TRBV4-1
D: TRBD2
J: TRBJ2-1
size: -
CDR3: CASSQRGRAKDEQFF
DNA: TGCGCCAGCAGCCAACGAGGGAGGGCCAAAGATGAGCAGTTCTTC

V: TRBV5-6
D: -
J: TRBJ1-2
size: once
CDR3: CASSEGDRPSNYGYTF
DNA: TGTGCCAGCAGCGAAGGCGACAGGCCATCTAACTATGGCTACACCTTC

V: TRBV4-3
D: TRBD1
J: TRBJ2-5
size: -
CDR3: CASSQPSLRDRGWQTQYF
DNA: TGCGCCAGCAGCCAGCCAAGCCTCCGGGACAGGGGTTGGCAGACCCAGTACTTC

V: TRBV10-1
D: TRBD2
J: TRBJ2-3
size: -
CDR3: CASSEMTSGGTDTQYF
DNA: TGCGCCAGCAGTGAAATGACTAGCGGGGGCACAGATACGCAGTATTTT

V: TRBV6-6
D: -
J: TRBJ2-7
size: -
CDR3: CASYDNYEQYF
DNA: TGTGCCAGTTACGACAACTACGAGCAGTACTTC

V: TRBV28
D: -
J: TRBJ1-5
size: -
CDR3: CASSYGDYSNQPQHF
DNA: TGTGCCAGCAGTTACGGGGATTATAGCAATCAGCCCCAGCATTTT

V: TRBV4-2
D: TRBD2
J: TRBJ2-4
size: once
CDR3: CASSLTSGGTKNIQYF
DNA: TGTGCCAGCAGCCTGACTAGCGGGGGGACGAAAAACATTCAGTACTTC

V: TRBV5-1
D: -
J: TRBJ1-1
size: -
CDR3: CASSSRPAGTPTEAFF
DNA: TGCGCCAGCAGCTCGAGACCCGCCGGGACACCCACTGAAGCTTTCTTT

V: TRBV6-1
D: TRBD1
J: TRBJ1-5
size: few
CDR3: CASSAATGASNQPQHF
DNA: TGTGCCAGCAGTGCCGCGACAGGGGCTAGCAATCAGCCCCAGCATTTT

V: TRBV7-2
D: TRBD2
J: TRBJ2-7
size: -
CDR3: CASSLVSGGAYEQYF
DNA: TGTGCCAGCAGCCTGGTAAGCGGGGGGGCCTACGAGCAGTACTTC

V: TRBV7-9
D: TRBD1
J: TRBJ2-5
size: once
CDR3: CASSYLLGTGRETQYF
DNA: TGTGCCAGCAGCTACCTTCTCGGGACAGGGAGAGAGACCCAGTACTTC

V: TRBV19
D: TRBD1
J: TRBJ1-1
size: -
CDR3: CASSKTGGDEAFF
DNA: TGTGCCAGTAGTAAGACAGGGGGTGATGAAGCTTTCTTT

V: TRBV28
D: -
J: TRBJ1-2
size: -
CDR3: CASWQGGSPNYGYTF
DNA: TGTGCCAGCTGGCAGGGAGGTTCCCCTAACTATGGCTACACCTTC

V: TRBV10-3
D: -
J: TRBJ2-6
size: -
CDR3: CATFGGHGANVLTF
DNA: TGTGCCACCTTCGGGGGGCACGGGGCCAACGTCCTGACTTTC

V: TRBV5-4
D: -
J: TRBJ2-2
size: -
CDR3: CASSLVTVGPGTGELFF
DNA: TGTGCCAGCAGCTTAGTGACGGTGGGGCCCGGCACCGGGGAGCTGTTTTTT

V: TRBV28
D: -
J: TRBJ2-5
size: -
CDR3: CASTQTVETQYF
DNA: TGTGCCAGCACTCAGACTGTAGAGACCCAGTACTTC

V: TRBV2
D: -
J: TRBJ2-3
size: once
CDR3: CAHKEGASTDTQYF
DNA: TGTGCCCACAAGGAGGGGGCGTCCACAGATACGCAGTATTTT

V: TRBV27
D: TRBD1
J: TRBJ2-7
size: -
CDR3: CASAPRADRSYEQYF
DNA: TGTGCCAGCGCACCGCGGGCGGACAGGTCCTACGAGCAGTACTTC

V: TRBV11-1
D: TRBD1
J: TRBJ2-3
size: -
CDR3: CASSLGQGAEYTQYF
DNA: TGTGCCAGCAGCCTCGGACAGGGGGCGGAATATACGCAGTATTTT

V: TRBV5-4
D: TRBD2
J: TRBJ2-1
size: -
CDR3: CAILLAGALNEQFF
DNA: TGTGCCATCCTACTAGCGGGGGCCCTCAATGAGCAGTTCTTC

V: TRBV7-9
D: TRBD2
J: TRBJ2-7
size: -
CDR3: CASSGGTSGVLYEQYF
DNA: TGTGCCAGCAGCGGAGGGACTAGCGGGGTTCTCTACGAGCAGTACTTC

V: TRBV5-8
D: TRBD2
J: TRBJ2-7
size: -
CDR3: CASSSQLAWTYEQYF
DNA: TGTGCCAGCAGCTCCCAACTAGCGTGGACCTACGAGCAGTACTTC

V: TRBV19
D: -
J: TRBJ1-5
size: -
CDR3: CASSTDRYSNQPQHF
DNA: TGTGCCAGTAGTACGGACAGATATAGCAATCAGCCCCAGCATTTT

V: TRBV6-6
D: TRBD2
J: TRBJ2-1
size: -
CDR3: CAGGGTENYNEQFF
DNA: TGTGCCGGGGGGGGGACGGAGAATTACAATGAGCAGTTCTTC

V: TRBV7-9
D: -
J: TRBJ2-1
size: few
CDR3: CASSPLDIVAYNEQFF
DNA: TGTGCCAGCTCACCCTTGGACATTGTCGCCTACAATGAGCAGTTCTTC

V: TRBV4-1
D: -
J: TRBJ2-7
size: -
CDR3: CASSQDETVTYEQYF
DNA: TGCGCCAGCAGCCAAGACGAGACAGTTACCTACGAGCAGTACTTC

V: TRBV7-6
D: -
J: TRBJ2-7
size: -
CDR3: CASRPDFSYEQYF
DNA: TGTGCCAGCAGGCCGGACTTCTCCTACGAGCAGTACTTC

V: TRBV11-2
D: -
J: TRBJ2-7
size: few
CDR3: CASSLSSASYEQYF
DNA: TGTGCCAGCAGCTTATCTAGCGCCTCCTACGAGCAGTACTTC

V: TRBV27
D: TRBD2
J: TRBJ2-3
size: -
CDR3: CASSSGGPVDTQYF
DNA: TGTGCCAGCAGTAGCGGGGGGCCGGTAGATACGCAGTATTTT

V: TRBV11-3
D: -
J: TRBJ1-1
size: -
CDR3: CASSLVRNTEAFF
DNA: TGTGCCAGCAGCTTAGTGAGGAACACTGAAGCTTTCTTT

V: TRBV7-9
D: -
J: TRBJ1-4
size: -
CDR3: CASSLLPGNNEKLFF
DNA: TGTGCCAGCAGCTTACTTCCAGGGAATAATGAAAAACTGTTTTTT

V: TRBV7-3
D: -
J: TRBJ1-4
size: -
CDR3: CASSLRQNEKLFF
DNA: TGTGCCAGCAGCTTGCGGCAGAATGAAAAACTGTTTTTT

V: TRBV10-3
D: TRBD2
J: TRBJ2-1
size: -
CDR3: CAISVEAGYNEQFF
DNA: TGTGCCATCAGTGTAGAAGCGGGGTACAATGAGCAGTTCTTC

V: TRBV7-2
D: -
J: TRBJ2-6
size: few
CDR3: CASSLGRTSGANVLTF
DNA: TGTGCCAGCAGCTTGGGCAGGACTTCTGGGGCCAACGTCCTGACTTTC